What follows is one T cell receptor beta chain and its context. Its target is unknown. Trimming took 2 bases from V and 6 from J, leaving 10 bases between them. CDR3 length: 14 amino acids. The germline gives CDR1 MNHNY, CDR2 SVGAGI (reference sequence). What was amplified from RNA transcripts were TCR beta CDR3 regions. The HTBI primer set was used in a first-round RT-PCR of the TCR CDR3. MiXCR was run by TCRdb on the multiplex PCR reads, yielding one entry per CDR3 protein. The repertoire has fewer than 500,000 distinct CDR3 sequences, under 15% of them found once; the top ten carry approximately 13%. The data were taken from a study of T cells in Graves' hyperthyroidism and ophthalmopathy. Study-wide findings and caveats: Before onset, by a median of around 6.1 months, the model predicted ophthalmopathy. By a 13 V-J model, ophthalmopathy was set apart from stable hyperthyroidism.

The source of this sequence is a man between 18 and 29 years old with Graves' ophthalmopathy. Sequenced material: blood. This rearrangement joins TRBV6-6 to TRBJ1-4; tentative D call: TRBD1 (6 bases). The CDR3 DNA sequence: TGTGCCAGCAGTTACGGGGGGCCTCATGAAAAACTGTTTTTT. This encodes CASSYGGPHEKLFF.